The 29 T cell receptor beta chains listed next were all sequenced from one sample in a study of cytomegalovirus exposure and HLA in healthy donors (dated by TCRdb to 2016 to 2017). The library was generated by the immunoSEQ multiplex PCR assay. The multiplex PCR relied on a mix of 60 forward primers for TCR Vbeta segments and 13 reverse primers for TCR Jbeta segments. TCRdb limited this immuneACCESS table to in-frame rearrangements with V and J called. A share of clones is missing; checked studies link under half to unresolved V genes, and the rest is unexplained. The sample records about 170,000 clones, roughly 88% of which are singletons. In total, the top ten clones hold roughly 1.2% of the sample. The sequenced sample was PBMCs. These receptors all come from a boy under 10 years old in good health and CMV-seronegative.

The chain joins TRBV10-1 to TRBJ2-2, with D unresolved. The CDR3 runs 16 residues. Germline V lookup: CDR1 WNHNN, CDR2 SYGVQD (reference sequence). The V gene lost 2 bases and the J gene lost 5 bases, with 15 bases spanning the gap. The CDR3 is CASSEGWQADTGELFF. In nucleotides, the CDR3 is TGCGCCAGCAGTGAGGGGTGGCAGGCAGATACCGGGGAGCTGTTTTTT.

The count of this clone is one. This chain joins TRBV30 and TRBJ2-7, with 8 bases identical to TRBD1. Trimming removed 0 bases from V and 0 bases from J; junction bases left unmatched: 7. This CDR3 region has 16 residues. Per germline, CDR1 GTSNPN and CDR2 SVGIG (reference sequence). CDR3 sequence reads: CAWSVREDRDSYEQYV. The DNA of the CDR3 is TGTGCCTGGAGTGTACGAGAGGACAGGGACTCCTACGAGCAGTACGTC.

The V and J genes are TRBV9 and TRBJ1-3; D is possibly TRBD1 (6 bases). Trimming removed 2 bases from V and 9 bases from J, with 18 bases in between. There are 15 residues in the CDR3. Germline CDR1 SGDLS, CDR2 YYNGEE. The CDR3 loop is CASSVGRDEGGTIYF. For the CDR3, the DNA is TGTGCCAGCAGCGTCGGACGTGACGAAGGGGGCACCATATATTTT.

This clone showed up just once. CDR3 amino acids: CASSEQGYEQYF. The CDR3 DNA is TGCGCCAGCAGTGAGCAGGGCTACGAGCAGTACTTC. V and J are TRBV5-1 and TRBJ2-7, with D tentatively TRBD1 (5 bases). Between the trimmed V and J ends, which lost 5 bases and 3 bases, there was a span of 9 bases. The CDR3 loop spans 12 amino acids. Germline V gene lookup returns CDR1 SGHRS and CDR2 YFSETQ.

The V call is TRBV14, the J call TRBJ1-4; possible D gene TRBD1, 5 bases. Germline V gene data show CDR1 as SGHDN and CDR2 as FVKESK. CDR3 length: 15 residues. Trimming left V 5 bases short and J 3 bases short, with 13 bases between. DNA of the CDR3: TGTGCCAGCAGCGCCGGGGGGGGATCTAATGAAAAACTGTTTTTT. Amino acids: CASSAGGGSNEKLFF. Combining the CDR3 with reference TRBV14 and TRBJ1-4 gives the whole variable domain EAGVTQFPSHSVIEKGQTVTLRCDPISGHDNLYWYRRVMGKEIKFLLHFVKESKQDESGMPNNRFLAERTGGTYSTLKVQPAELEDSGVYFCASSAGGGSNEKLFFGSGTQLSVL.

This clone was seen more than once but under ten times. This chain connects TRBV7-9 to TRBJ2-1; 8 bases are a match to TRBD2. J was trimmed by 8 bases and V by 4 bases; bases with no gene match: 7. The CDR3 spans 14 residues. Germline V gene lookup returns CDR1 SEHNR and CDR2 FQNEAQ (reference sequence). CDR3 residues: CASSSSGTSDEQFF. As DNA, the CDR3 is TGTGCCAGCAGCTCCTCCGGGACTAGTGATGAGCAGTTCTTC.

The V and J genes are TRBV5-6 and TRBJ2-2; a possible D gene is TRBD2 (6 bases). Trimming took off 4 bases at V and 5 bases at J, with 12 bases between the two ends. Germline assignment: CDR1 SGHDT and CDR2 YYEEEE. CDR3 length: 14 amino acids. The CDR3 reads CASSPLAVTGELFF. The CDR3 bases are TGTGCCAGCAGCCCGTTAGCGGTAACCGGGGAGCTGTTTTTT. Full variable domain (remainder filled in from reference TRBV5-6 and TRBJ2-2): DAGVTQSPTHLIKTRGQQVTLRCSPKSGHDTVSWYQQALGQGPQFIFQYYEEEERQRGNFPDRFSGHQFPNYSSELNVNALLLGDSALYLCASSPLAVTGELFFGEGSRLTVL.

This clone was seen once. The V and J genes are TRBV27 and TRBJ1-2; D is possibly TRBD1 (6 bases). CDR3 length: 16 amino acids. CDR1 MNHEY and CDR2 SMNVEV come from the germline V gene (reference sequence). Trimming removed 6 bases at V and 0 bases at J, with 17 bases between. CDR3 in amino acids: CASSTSQGLANYGYTF. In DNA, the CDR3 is TGTGCCAGCAGCACCTCACAGGGACTAGCTAACTATGGCTACACCTTC.

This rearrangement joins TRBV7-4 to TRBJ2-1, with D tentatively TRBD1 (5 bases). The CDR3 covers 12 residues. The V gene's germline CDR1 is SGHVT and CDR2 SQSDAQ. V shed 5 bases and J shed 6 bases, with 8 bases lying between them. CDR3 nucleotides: TGTGCCAGCAGCCAAGGGGCCAATGAGCAGTTCTTC. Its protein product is CASSQGANEQFF. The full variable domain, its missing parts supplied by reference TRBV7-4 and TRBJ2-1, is GAGVSQSPRYKVAKRGRDVALRCDSISGHVTLYWYRQTLGQGSEVLTYSQSDAQRDKSGRPSGRFSAERPERSVSTLKIQRTEQGDSAVYLCASSQGANEQFFGPGTRLTVL.

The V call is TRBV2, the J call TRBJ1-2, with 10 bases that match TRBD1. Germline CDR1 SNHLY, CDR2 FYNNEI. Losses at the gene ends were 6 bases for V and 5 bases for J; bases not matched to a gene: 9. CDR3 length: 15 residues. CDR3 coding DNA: TGTGCCAGCAGGGGGGGACAGGGGAAAAGTTATGGCTACACCTTC. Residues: CASRGGQGKSYGYTF. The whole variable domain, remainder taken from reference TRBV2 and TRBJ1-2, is EPEVTQTPSHQVTQMGQEVILRCVPISNHLYFYWYRQILGQKVEFLVSFYNNEISEKSEIFDDQFSVERPDGSNFTLKIRSTKLEDSAMYFCASRGGQGKSYGYTFGSGTRLTVV.

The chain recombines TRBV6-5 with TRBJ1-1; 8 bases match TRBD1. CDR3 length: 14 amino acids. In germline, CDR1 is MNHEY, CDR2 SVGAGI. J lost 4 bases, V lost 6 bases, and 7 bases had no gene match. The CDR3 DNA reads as TGTGCCAGCAGCCCAGACAGGGGAGGCACTGAAGCTTTCTTT. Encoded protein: CASSPDRGGTEAFF.

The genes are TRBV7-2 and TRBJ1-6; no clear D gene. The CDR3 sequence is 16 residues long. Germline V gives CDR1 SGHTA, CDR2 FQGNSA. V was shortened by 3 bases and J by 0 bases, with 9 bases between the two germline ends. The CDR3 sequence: CASSFSGSSYNSPLHF. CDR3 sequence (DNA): TGTGCCAGCAGCTTCTCGGGGAGCTCCTATAATTCACCCCTCCACTTT. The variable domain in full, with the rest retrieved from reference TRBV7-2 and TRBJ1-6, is GAGVSQSPSNKVTEKGKDVELRCDPISGHTALYWYRQSLGQGLEFLIYFQGNSAPDKSGLPSDRFSAERTGGSVSTLTIQRTQQEDSAVYLCASSFSGSSYNSPLHFGNGTRLTVT.

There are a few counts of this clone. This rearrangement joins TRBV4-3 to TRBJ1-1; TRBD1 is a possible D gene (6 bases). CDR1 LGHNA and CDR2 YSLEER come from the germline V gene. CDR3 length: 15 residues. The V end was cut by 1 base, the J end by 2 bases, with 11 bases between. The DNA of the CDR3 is TGCGCCAGCAGCCAAGCGATGGACAGAAACACTGAAGCTTTCTTT. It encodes CASSQAMDRNTEAFF.

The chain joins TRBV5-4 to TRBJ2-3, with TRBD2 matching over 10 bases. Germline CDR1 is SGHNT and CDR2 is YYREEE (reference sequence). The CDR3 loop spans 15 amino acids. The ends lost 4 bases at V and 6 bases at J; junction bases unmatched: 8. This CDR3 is CASSPSSGGDDTQYF. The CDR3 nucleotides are TGTGCCAGCAGCCCATCAAGCGGGGGGGATGATACGCAGTATTTT.

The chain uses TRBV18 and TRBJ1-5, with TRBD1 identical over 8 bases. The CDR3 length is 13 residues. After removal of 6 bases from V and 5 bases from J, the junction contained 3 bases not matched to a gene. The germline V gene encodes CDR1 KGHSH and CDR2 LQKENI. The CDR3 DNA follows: TGTGCCAGCTCCCCGGACAGGGATCAGCCCCAGCATTTT. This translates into CASSPDRDQPQHF. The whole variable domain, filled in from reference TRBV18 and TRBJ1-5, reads NAGVMQNPRHLVRRRGQEARLRCSPMKGHSHVYWYRQLPEEGLKFMVYLQKENIIDESGMPKERFSAEFPKEGPSILRIQQVVRGDSAAYFCASSPDRDQPQHFGDGTRLSIL.

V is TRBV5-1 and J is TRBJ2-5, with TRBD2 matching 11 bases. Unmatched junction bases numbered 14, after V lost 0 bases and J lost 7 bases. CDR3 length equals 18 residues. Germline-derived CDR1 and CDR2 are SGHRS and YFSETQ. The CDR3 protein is CASSLVSLAGDPPVTQYF. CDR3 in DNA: TGCGCCAGCAGCTTGGTGTCACTAGCGGGGGACCCTCCGGTGACCCAGTACTTC.

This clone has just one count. This CDR3 reads CASSFQGTYEQYV. The CDR3 DNA reads as TGTGCCAGCAGCTTTCAGGGAACTTACGAGCAGTACGTC. This chain connects TRBV13 to TRBJ2-7, with D possibly being TRBD1 (5 bases). V lost 3 bases to trimming and J lost 4 bases, with 10 bases between them. The germline V gene has CDR1 PRHDT and CDR2 FYEKMQ (reference sequence). The CDR3 totals 13 residues.

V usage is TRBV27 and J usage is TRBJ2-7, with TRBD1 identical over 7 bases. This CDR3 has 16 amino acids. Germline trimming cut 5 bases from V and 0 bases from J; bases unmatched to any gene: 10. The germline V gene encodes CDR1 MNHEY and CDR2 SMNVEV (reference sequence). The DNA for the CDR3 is TGTGCCAGCAGTCCAGCCAGACAGGGATACTCCTACGAGCAGTACTTC. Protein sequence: CASSPARQGYSYEQYF.

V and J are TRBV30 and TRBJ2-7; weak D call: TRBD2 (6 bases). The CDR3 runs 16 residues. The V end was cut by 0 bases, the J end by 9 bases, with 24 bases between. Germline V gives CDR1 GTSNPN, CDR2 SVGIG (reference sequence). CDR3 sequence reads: CAWSVRGGGASMVQYV. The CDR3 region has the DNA TGTGCCTGGAGTGTACGAGGCGGAGGGGCTTCAATGGTGCAGTACGTC.

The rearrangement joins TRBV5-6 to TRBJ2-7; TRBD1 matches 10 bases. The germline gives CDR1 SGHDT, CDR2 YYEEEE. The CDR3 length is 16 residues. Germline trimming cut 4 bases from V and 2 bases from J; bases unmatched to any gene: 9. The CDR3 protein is CASSQRDRGPTYEQYF. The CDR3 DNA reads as TGTGCCAGCAGCCAACGAGACAGGGGGCCCACCTACGAGCAGTACTTC. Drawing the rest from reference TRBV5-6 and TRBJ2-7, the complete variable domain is DAGVTQSPTHLIKTRGQQVTLRCSPKSGHDTVSWYQQALGQGPQFIFQYYEEEERQRGNFPDRFSGHQFPNYSSELNVNALLLGDSALYLCASSQRDRGPTYEQYFGPGTRLTVT.

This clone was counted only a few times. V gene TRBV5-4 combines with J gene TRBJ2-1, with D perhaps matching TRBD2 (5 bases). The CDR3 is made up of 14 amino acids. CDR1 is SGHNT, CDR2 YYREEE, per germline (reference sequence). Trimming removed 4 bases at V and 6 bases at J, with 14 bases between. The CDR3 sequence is CASSPRGSANEQFF. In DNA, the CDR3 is TGTGCCAGCAGCCCCCGGGGAAGCGCCAATGAGCAGTTCTTC.

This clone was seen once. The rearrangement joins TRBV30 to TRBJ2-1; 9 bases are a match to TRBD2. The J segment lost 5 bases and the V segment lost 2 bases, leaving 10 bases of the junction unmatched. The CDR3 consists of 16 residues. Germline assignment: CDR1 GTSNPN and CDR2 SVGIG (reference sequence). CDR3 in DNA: TGTGCCTGGAGTAATAGCGGGAGCGTAGGAGACAATGAGCAGTTCTTC. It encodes CAWSNSGSVGDNEQFF.

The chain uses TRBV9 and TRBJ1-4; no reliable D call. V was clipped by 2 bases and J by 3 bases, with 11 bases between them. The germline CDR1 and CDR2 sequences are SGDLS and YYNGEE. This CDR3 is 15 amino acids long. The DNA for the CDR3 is TGTGCCAGCAGCGTTAGAGGGTCCGCTAATGAAAAACTGTTTTTT. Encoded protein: CASSVRGSANEKLFF.

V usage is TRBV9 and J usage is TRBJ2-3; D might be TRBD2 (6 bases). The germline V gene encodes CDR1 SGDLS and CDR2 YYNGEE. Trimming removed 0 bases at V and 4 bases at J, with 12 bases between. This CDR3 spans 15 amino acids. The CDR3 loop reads CASSVVGSGPDTQYF. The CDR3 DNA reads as TGTGCCAGCAGCGTAGTCGGGAGCGGGCCAGATACGCAGTATTTT.

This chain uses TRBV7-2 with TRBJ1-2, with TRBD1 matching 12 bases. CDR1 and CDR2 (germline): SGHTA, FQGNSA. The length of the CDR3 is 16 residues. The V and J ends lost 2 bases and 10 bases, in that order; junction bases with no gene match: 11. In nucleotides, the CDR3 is TGTGCCAGCAGCTTACTAAGGGGGACAGGGGGCGACGACTACACCTTC. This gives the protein CASSLLRGTGGDDYTF.

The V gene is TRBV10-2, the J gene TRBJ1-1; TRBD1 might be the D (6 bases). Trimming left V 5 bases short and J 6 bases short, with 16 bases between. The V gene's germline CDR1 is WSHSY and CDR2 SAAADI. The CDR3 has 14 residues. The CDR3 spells CASSPLQDSPEAFF. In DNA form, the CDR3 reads TGCGCCAGCAGTCCTCTACAGGACAGTCCTGAAGCTTTCTTT.

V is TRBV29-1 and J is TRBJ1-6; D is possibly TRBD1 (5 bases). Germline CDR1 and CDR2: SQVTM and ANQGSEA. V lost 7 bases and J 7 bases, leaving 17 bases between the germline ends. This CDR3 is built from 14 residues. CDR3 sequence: CSAQIGGGNSPLHF. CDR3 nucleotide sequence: TGCAGCGCTCAAATCGGGGGAGGGAATTCACCCCTCCACTTT. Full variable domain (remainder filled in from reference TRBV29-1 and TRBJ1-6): SAVISQKPSRDICQRGTSLTIQCQVDSQVTMMFWYRQQPGQSLTLIATANQGSEATYESGFVIDKFPISRPNLTFSTLTVSNMSPEDSSIYLCSAQIGGGNSPLHFGNGTRLTVT.

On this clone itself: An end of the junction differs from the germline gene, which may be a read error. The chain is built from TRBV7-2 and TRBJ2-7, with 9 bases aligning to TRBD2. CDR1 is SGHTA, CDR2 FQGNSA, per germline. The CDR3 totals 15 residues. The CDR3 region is CASSLAAGGPYGQYF. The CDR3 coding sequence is TGTGCCAGCAGCTTAGCAGCGGGAGGTCCCTACGGGCAGTACTTC.

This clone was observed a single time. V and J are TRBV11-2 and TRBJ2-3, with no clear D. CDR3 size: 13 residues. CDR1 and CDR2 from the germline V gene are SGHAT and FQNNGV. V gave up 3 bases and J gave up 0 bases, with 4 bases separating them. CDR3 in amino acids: CASSLLSTDTQYF. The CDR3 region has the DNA TGTGCCAGCAGCTTGCTAAGCACAGATACGCAGTATTTT.